Described below is a single TCR beta chain sequence and its context. V lost 4 bases and J lost 0, with 16 bases in between. CDR3 size: 17 residues. Germline V lookup: CDR1 SGHRS, CDR2 YFSETQ. The entry originates in a study of blood T cell repertoires in COVID-19. Profiled with immunoSEQ multiplex PCR; TCRdb holds only in-frame clones, not every one. This table holds 250,000 or so clones, roughly 86% found once. The chain recombines TRBV5-1 with TRBJ2-2; possibly TRBD1 for D (7 bases). Sequencing was done on a sample of peripheral blood. This receptor was identified in a man aged 40-49 years with active or convalescent COVID-19. The CDR3 loop is CASSRTSGGPNTGELFF. The CDR3 region has the DNA TGCGCCAGCAGCAGGACCTCAGGGGGGCCGAACACCGGGGAGCTGTTTTTT.